The text below deals with one T cell receptor (beta chain). Its antigen is not known. This sample stems from a study of monozygotic twins with inflammatory bowel disease. Notes on the study in general: Differences in immunosuppressive treatment may have been a source of added variability in patient repertoires. Neither one strong signal nor one clonotype associated with IBD was supported. Different subtypes (of T cells) could not be told apart from one another.

The CDR3 has 15 residues. Germline CDR1 SEHNR, CDR2 FQNEAQ (reference sequence). Each of the TCR libraries took approximately 3,500 ng of total RNA. TCRdb re-called the 5' RACE reads, yielding one record per CDR3 amino acid sequence without DNA. This table holds around 450,000 distinct CDR3 sequences. The V call is TRBV7-9, the J call TRBJ2-1; TCRdb reports TRBD1, a call that lacks DNA to check it against. The receptor comes from a human donor with ulcerative colitis or Crohn's disease, or a healthy co-twin of an affected twin (not recorded which). Sequencing input: blood. The CDR3: CASSFRTGGRDEQFF.